This TCR beta chain stems from a study of blood T cell repertoires in COVID-19. About the research overall: Sites across the United States, Italy and Spain contributed samples from acute and convalescent COVID-19. PBMCs, B-cell-depleted T cells, or T cells were the source of the cDNA or gDNA that made up the material.

V lost 0 bases to trimming and J lost 1 base, with 11 bases between them. The CDR3 contains 15 residues. Germline V lookup: CDR1 SGHRS, CDR2 YFSETQ. This clone was observed once. The table came from immunoSEQ multiplex PCR; TCRdb's copy has only in-frame clones and leaves some out. The data contain fewer than 300,000 clones, roughly 84% of them singletons. Source material: peripheral blood. This receptor was identified in a young woman with acute or convalescent COVID-19. This chain connects TRBV5-1 to TRBJ2-7; D may be TRBD2 (5 bases). CDR3 DNA sequence: TGCGCCAGCAGCTTGGTGGTGGGAGAGTCCTACGAGCAGTACTTC. Protein sequence: CASSLVVGESYEQYF.